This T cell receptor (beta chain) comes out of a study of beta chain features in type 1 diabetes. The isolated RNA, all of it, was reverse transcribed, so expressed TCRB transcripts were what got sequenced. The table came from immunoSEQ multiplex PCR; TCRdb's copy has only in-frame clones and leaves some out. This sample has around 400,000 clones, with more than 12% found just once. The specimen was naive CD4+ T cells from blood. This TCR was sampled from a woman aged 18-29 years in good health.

DNA for the CDR3: TGTGCCAGCAGTCCACCGGGACAGGGCTACAATGAGCAGTTCTTC. Translated, it gives CASSPPGQGYNEQFF. The chain links TRBV6-6 to TRBJ2-1; 9 bases match TRBD1. V shed 5 bases and J 3 bases; nucleotides not matched to a gene: 5. This CDR3 spans 15 amino acids. Germline CDR1 and CDR2: MNHNY and SVGAGI (reference sequence).